This T cell receptor (beta chain) is from a study of shared clonotypes between healthy human individuals. The CDR3 runs to 17 residues. V was shortened by 5 bases and J by 6 bases, with 26 bases between the two germline ends. The germline V gene has CDR1 SGHDT and CDR2 YYEEEE. Replicate PCRs run on sorted subsets employed approximately 0.2 ug DNA, 30,000 to 35,000 T cell genomes. In the authors' workflow: Filtering differed, since immunoSEQ gave only junction sequences and no quality scores. The repertoire was sequenced with immunoSEQ multiplex PCR; TCRdb's copy has only in-frame clones and lacks some. The V and J calls and clone size come from that table; D and trimming were worked out from the DNA. The data contain 800,000 or so clones, about 96% of them singletons. Naive CD8 populations comprised CD45RO-negative cells positively selected for CCR7, excluding terminally differentiated effector memory CD45RA+ cells.

The rearrangement uses TRBV5-6 and TRBJ1-2, with D tentatively TRBD1 (6 bases). This clonotype was sampled from a man aged 25-45 years in good health. The specimen sequenced was naive CD8+ T cells sorted from blood. The CDR3: CASRSKPPGVSGNGYTF. In nucleotides, the CDR3 is TGTGCCAGCAGGAGCAAGCCGCCAGGGGTGAGCGGGAATGGCTACACCTTC.